Below, 6 T cell receptor beta chains from the same sample are listed, as sequenced in a study of control samples from healthy donors and cancer patients. Measured with immunoSEQ multiplex PCR; TCRdb has only the in-frame clones, and not every one. The table has 84,000 or so clones, more than 65% seen once. The sample taken for sequencing was PBMCs. The receptors were gathered from a man aged 55 to 70 with head and neck cancer.

The table lists this clone with a count of one. V usage is TRBV14 and J usage is TRBJ1-6, with 9 bases that match TRBD1. Germline V CDR1 and CDR2: SGHDN, FVKESK. The CDR3 loop spans 13 amino acids. The junction had 3 bases not matched to a gene; V was cut back by 8 bases and J by 7 bases. The CDR3 region has the DNA TGTGCCAGCGCAGGGACAGGGAATTCACCCCTCCACTTT. As protein: CASAGTGNSPLHF. The complete variable domain, with remaining parts taken from reference TRBV14 and TRBJ1-6, reads EAGVTQFPSHSVIEKGQTVTLRCDPISGHDNLYWYRRVMGKEIKFLLHFVKESKQDESGMPNNRFLAERTGGTYSTLKVQPAELEDSGVYFCASAGTGNSPLHFGNGTRLTVT.

This sequence joins TRBV27 and TRBJ2-6; tentatively, D is TRBD2 (6 bases). V lost 5 bases and J lost 0, with 14 bases in between. The V gene's germline CDR1 is MNHEY and CDR2 SMNVEV (reference sequence). The CDR3 sequence is 17 residues long. The CDR3 is CASSPPGVLSGANVLTF. In DNA, the CDR3 is TGTGCCAGCAGTCCCCCGGGGGTGCTCTCTGGGGCCAACGTCCTGACTTTC.

The rearrangement links TRBV18 to TRBJ2-7; no firm D call. The germline CDR1 and CDR2 sequences are KGHSH and LQKENI. The CDR3 has 13 residues. V lost 4 bases and J lost 0, with 7 bases in between. Here the CDR3 DNA reads TGTGCCAGCTCACTAAGCCCCTCCTACGAGCAGTACTTC. Encoded protein: CASSLSPSYEQYF.

This chain uses TRBV10-3 with TRBJ2-2, with TRBD2 as a possible D gene (6 bases). CDR1 is ENHRY and CDR2 is SYGVKD in the germline V gene. The CDR3 is 14 amino acids. V gave up 1 base and J gave up 6 bases, with 9 bases separating them. The CDR3 sequence: CAISEWSGAGELFF. CDR3 coding DNA: TGTGCCATCAGTGAGTGGTCGGGAGCCGGGGAGCTGTTTTTT.

The chain combines TRBV10-2 with TRBJ2-5; 9 bases fit TRBD2. The germline V gene has CDR1 WSHSY and CDR2 SAAADI. The CDR3 extends over 15 amino acids. V lost 4 bases and J lost 5; bases outside the gene matches: 8. CDR3 loop: CASSGVTSGVETQYF. For the CDR3, the DNA is TGCGCCAGCAGTGGGGTGACTAGCGGAGTTGAGACCCAGTACTTC.

V and J are TRBV6-6 and TRBJ2-2; 9 bases are a match to TRBD2. Per the germline V gene, CDR1 is MNHNY and CDR2 is SVGAGI (reference sequence). CDR3 length: 16 residues. V trimming: 5 bases; J trimming: 5 bases; junction bases outside the gene matches: 9. The CDR3 coding sequence is TGTGCCAGCAGTCTTCTGGCGGGAGGGGATACCGGGGAGCTGTTTTTT. Encoded protein: CASSLLAGGDTGELFF.